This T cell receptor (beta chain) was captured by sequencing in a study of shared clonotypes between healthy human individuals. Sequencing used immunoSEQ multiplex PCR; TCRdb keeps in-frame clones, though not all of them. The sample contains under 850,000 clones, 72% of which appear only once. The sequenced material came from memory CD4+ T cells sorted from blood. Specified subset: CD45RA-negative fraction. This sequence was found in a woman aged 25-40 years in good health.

CDR3 amino acids: CASSQSGTGGNRNIQYF. The CDR3 DNA is TGTGCCAGTAGTCAGTCGGGGACAGGGGGCAATAGGAACATTCAGTACTTC. The genes are TRBV19 and TRBJ2-4; 12 bases agree with TRBD1. The germline gives CDR1 LNHDA, CDR2 SQIVND (reference sequence). The CDR3 runs to 17 residues. V was clipped by 5 bases and J by 7 bases; unmatched bases: 12.